This T cell receptor (beta chain) was sequenced for a study of HIV-infected patients and healthy controls. This clonotype was seen many times. Reverse transcription used 450 to 550 ng RNA and constant-region primers for alpha and beta. Each of the alpha and beta chains got its own library through chain-specific third strand synthesis with indices. MiXCR, run by TCRdb on the 5' RACE reads, gives a single entry per CDR3 protein. The data hold about 15,000 distinct CDR3 sequences, with approximately 12% observed a single time. Roughly three months, about 14 weeks, into antiretroviral therapy, follow-up blood was collected. The repertoire came from unfractionated whole blood and reflected all unsorted peripheral T cells. Germline V lookup: CDR1 SGHTA, CDR2 FQGNSA. J lost 3 bases, V lost 5 bases, and 8 bases had no gene match. The CDR3 has 16 residues.

The chain couples TRBV7-2 to TRBJ2-2, with 8 positions matching TRBD1. The sample here was blood, taken during antiretroviral therapy. This TCR derives from an adult with HIV infection. The donor label of this sample is uncertain. This CDR3 reads CASSVRQGRDTGELFF. DNA for the CDR3: TGTGCCAGCAGCGTACGACAGGGGCGGGACACCGGGGAGCTGTTTTTT.